Sequencing of this T cell receptor (beta chain) was carried out in a study of control samples from healthy donors and cancer patients (dated by TCRdb to 2020 to 2021). Inclusive of the bounding cysteine and phenylalanine, the CDR3 is 15 residues long. Of all the DNA, just the CDR3 is kept, 45 bases in frame from base 1. V gives up 0 bases and J gives up 1 base, and the segment between their germline ends measures 8 bases. Taken from the germline V gene, the CDR1 and CDR2 loops are SGDLS and YYNGEE. Library generation was performed with the immunoSEQ multiplex PCR assay. TCRdb retrieved this table from immuneACCESS and kept in-frame rearrangements only. Not all clones are present; in checked studies, unresolved V genes account for under half, and no reason is known for the remainder. The sample table lists around 52,000 clones, around 93% of them with a count of one. The top ten hold around 0.91% of the sample.

In this sample, this clone turned up a few times. Its binding antigen is unknown. No per-base quality is available; no much larger clone lies one base away. The receptor chain draws on TRBV9 and TRBJ2-1, with no D gene named confidently. Sequenced: PBMCs. The origin of this receptor is a man younger than 40 with colorectal cancer. The DNA sequence is as follows: TGTGCCAGCAGCGTAGTGCTGGGGTCCTACAATGAGCAGTTCTTC. Its product reads: CASSVVLGSYNEQFF.